This T cell receptor beta chain was identified in a study of regulatory T cells in long-lasting Graves disease. CDR1 is KGHSH, CDR2 LQKENI, per germline. V lost 3 bases to trimming and J lost 7 bases, with 12 bases between them. This CDR3 is built from 14 residues. CDR3-region Arm-PCR and iRepertoire HTBI primers produced the TCR beta libraries. Via MiXCR, TCRdb re-called the multiplex PCR reads, giving one row per CDR3 protein. The sample lists 350,000 to 500,000 distinct CDR3 sequences; around 15% were seen once. A few counts support this clonotype. Time point defined: newly diagnosed GD, antithyroid drugs for less than 3 months. Extracted RNA from PBMCs served as the source of the TCR library. The same specimen was also included in a second study, on T cells in Graves' hyperthyroidism and ophthalmopathy.

Sequenced material: peripheral blood mononuclear cells (PBMCs), taken at new diagnosis, from a patient treated with antithyroid drugs. This TCR was sampled from a woman aged 50 to 60 with Graves disease. The chain carries TRBV18 and TRBJ2-2; maybe TRBD1 (5 bases). The chain's CDR3 is CASSPDTVGGELFF. The CDR3 coding sequence is TGTGCCAGCTCACCGGACACCGTTGGCGGGGAGCTGTTTTTT.